Shown below are 20 T cell receptor beta chains from a single sample sequenced in a study of shared clonotypes between healthy human individuals. Data came from immunoSEQ multiplex PCR; TCRdb stores just in-frame clones and leaves some out. The profile covers about 2.3 million clones, with approximately 95% appearing a single time and 0.35% to 0.5% taken by the ten largest. Sequences were obtained from naive CD4+ T cells from PBMCs. Subset specified: CD45RA+ positively selected. These receptors were collected from a young man in good health. Some clones in this sample may be carry-over from other donors' samples.

On this clone: The sample contains more than one DNA sequence encoding this CDR3. V gene TRBV20-1 combines with J gene TRBJ2-7; 7 bases align to TRBD1. V lost 4 bases, J lost 5 bases, and 2 bases stayed unmatched. CDR1 and CDR2 from the germline V gene are DFQATT and SNEGSKA (reference sequence). The CDR3 spans 11 residues. CDR3 bases: TGCAGTGCTAAAGACAGGGACGAGCAGTACTTC. Translating it yields CSAKDRDEQYF.

This chain joins TRBV5-5 and TRBJ1-1; D may be TRBD1 (6 bases). The germline V gene encodes CDR1 SGHKS and CDR2 YYEKEE (reference sequence). CDR3 length equals 14 residues. The germline V and J ends were trimmed by 1 base and 5 bases, with 12 bases remaining between them. In DNA form, the CDR3 reads TGTGCCAGCAGCTTGCCGGGGGGCGGGACTGAAGCTTTCTTT. Translation: CASSLPGGGTEAFF.

The chain is built from TRBV18 and TRBJ1-4, with unresolved D. Germline values: CDR1 KGHSH, CDR2 LQKENI. V lost 3 bases to trimming and J lost 4 bases, with 9 bases between them. This CDR3 has 14 residues. CDR3 amino acids: CASSPFGVNEKLFF. The CDR3 DNA sequence: TGTGCCAGCTCACCGTTCGGGGTTAATGAAAAACTGTTTTTT.

The V and J genes are TRBV7-9 and TRBJ2-3; D is ambiguous. The CDR3 length is 13 residues. The ends were cut back, 6 bases at V and 1 base at J, with 8 bases in the middle. The germline CDR1 and CDR2 sequences are SEHNR and FQNEAQ (reference sequence). DNA for the CDR3: TGTGCCAGCAGTCAATCAGGCACAGATACGCAGTATTTT. It encodes CASSQSGTDTQYF.

V gene TRBV19 combines with J gene TRBJ2-7; the D is unclear. Germline-derived CDR1 and CDR2 are LNHDA and SQIVND (reference sequence). The CDR3 consists of 14 residues. Deletions cut 3 bases from V and 3 bases from J, with 12 bases between. The CDR3 loop is CASSMYFRDYEQYF. CDR3 nucleotides: TGTGCCAGTAGTATGTACTTCAGAGACTACGAGCAGTACTTC.

V is TRBV7-8 and J is TRBJ1-4; 8 bases match TRBD1. CDR1 and CDR2 (germline): SGHVS, FQNEAQ. This CDR3 contains 15 residues. J lost 2 bases, V lost 3 bases, and 2 bases had no gene match. The CDR3 loop reads CASSFDRGTNEKLFF. The CDR3 bases are TGTGCCAGCAGCTTCGACAGGGGCACTAATGAAAAACTGTTTTTT.

In its sample, this clone was seen once. The rearrangement joins TRBV18 to TRBJ1-5, with TRBD1 identical over 7 bases. This CDR3 has 16 residues. The trim removed 0 bases at V and 6 bases at J, leaving 8 bases unmatched. Germline assignment: CDR1 KGHSH and CDR2 LQKENI. The CDR3 loop is CASSPPSTGEVQPQHF. In nucleotides, the CDR3 is TGTGCCAGCTCACCACCCTCTACAGGGGAGGTTCAGCCCCAGCATTTT.

The chain joins TRBV30 to TRBJ2-1; 8 positions match TRBD1. The CDR3 totals 13 residues. V lost 5 bases and J lost 6; bases outside the gene matches: 6. Germline V gene data show CDR1 as GTSNPN and CDR2 as SVGIG (reference sequence). The CDR3 sequence: CAWDRGMGNEQFF. The CDR3 region has the DNA TGTGCCTGGGACAGGGGAATGGGCAATGAGCAGTTCTTC.

The chain is built from TRBV7-3 and TRBJ2-1, with TRBD2 matching over 14 bases. Losses at the gene ends were 6 bases for V and 8 bases for J; bases not matched to a gene: 6. This CDR3 region has 15 residues. Germline V CDR1 and CDR2: SGHTA, FQGTGA. This CDR3 is CASSPGTSGSDEQFF. CDR3 nucleotides: TGTGCCAGCAGTCCCGGGACTAGCGGGAGCGATGAGCAGTTCTTC.

The gene calls are TRBV6-5 and TRBJ1-1; D possibly corresponds to TRBD1 (5 bases). CDR3 length: 13 residues. Germline-derived CDR1 and CDR2 are MNHEY and SVGAGI. V lost 2 bases and J 5 bases, leaving 9 bases between the germline ends. CDR3 loop: CASSYQRGTEAFF. In DNA form, the CDR3 reads TGTGCCAGCAGTTACCAGAGGGGAACTGAAGCTTTCTTT.

The V gene is TRBV6-6, the J gene TRBJ2-5; D is perhaps TRBD2 (5 bases). The CDR3 sequence is 16 residues long. The germline gives CDR1 MNHNY, CDR2 SVGAGI (reference sequence). Trimming removed 4 bases from V and 5 bases from J, with 20 bases in between. CDR3 loop: CASSSLMSPRRETQYF. The CDR3 DNA sequence: TGTGCCAGCAGTTCCCTAATGAGTCCTAGGAGGGAGACCCAGTACTTC.

The chain recombines TRBV7-2 with TRBJ1-3, with D perhaps matching TRBD1 (5 bases). V shed 0 bases and J shed 0 bases, with 9 bases lying between them. CDR1 and CDR2 from the germline V gene are SGHTA and FQGNSA. This CDR3 contains 16 residues. CDR3 in DNA: TGTGCCAGCAGCTTAGCGGGGGGGATCTCTGGAAACACCATATATTTT. Encoded protein: CASSLAGGISGNTIYF. The whole variable domain, remainder taken from reference TRBV7-2 and TRBJ1-3, is GAGVSQSPSNKVTEKGKDVELRCDPISGHTALYWYRQSLGQGLEFLIYFQGNSAPDKSGLPSDRFSAERTGGSVSTLTIQRTQQEDSAVYLCASSLAGGISGNTIYFGEGSWLTVV.

The chain couples TRBV6-1 to TRBJ1-3; D ambiguous. This CDR3 spans 12 amino acids. CDR1 is MNHNS and CDR2 is SASEGT in the germline V gene. Deletions cut 0 bases from V and 6 bases from J, with 3 bases between. The CDR3 spells CASSEAANTIYF. The CDR3 DNA is TGTGCCAGCAGTGAAGCCGCAAACACCATATATTTT.

The chain uses TRBV5-5 and TRBJ1-3; D not resolved. In germline, CDR1 is SGHKS, CDR2 YYEKEE (reference sequence). V shed 5 bases and J shed 0 bases, with 15 bases lying between them. There are 16 residues in the CDR3. The CDR3 DNA reads TGTGCCAGCAGTTACAGCGCCGCCGCCTCTGGAAACACCATATATTTT. Protein product: CASSYSAAASGNTIYF.

With regard to this clone: This CDR3 is also generated by other DNA sequences in the sample. V usage is TRBV7-9 and J usage is TRBJ1-1; D remains ambiguous. This CDR3 contains 11 residues. Trimming removed 2 bases at V and 2 bases at J, with 0 bases between. Germline lookup yields CDR1 SEHNR and CDR2 FQNEAQ (reference sequence). CDR3 amino acids: CASSLNTEAFF. The CDR3 DNA is TGTGCCAGCAGCTTAAACACTGAAGCTTTCTTT.

The rearrangement uses TRBV5-4 and TRBJ2-1, with a tentative D call TRBD2 (6 bases). With 0 bases removed from V and 0 bases from J, the gap between germline ends came to 13 bases. CDR3 length: 17 amino acids. The germline gives CDR1 SGHNT, CDR2 YYREEE (reference sequence). This chain's CDR3 is CASSLESSVYSYNEQFF. The CDR3 DNA reads TGTGCCAGCAGCTTGGAGTCTAGCGTCTACTCCTACAATGAGCAGTTCTTC.

V usage is TRBV29-1 and J usage is TRBJ2-2; 7 bases are shared with TRBD1. Germline V gene lookup returns CDR1 SQVTM and CDR2 ANQGSEA. V dropped 5 bases and J dropped 0; count of bases not matched to a gene: 6. This CDR3 spans 15 amino acids. CDR3 sequence (DNA): TGCAGCGTTAGAAAGGACAGGACGAACACCGGGGAGCTGTTTTTT. Translation gives CSVRKDRTNTGELFF.

The V and J genes are TRBV28 and TRBJ2-1; 10 bases agree with TRBD2. This CDR3 has 14 amino acids. The trim removed 7 bases at V and 10 bases at J, leaving 10 bases unmatched. CDR1 and CDR2 (germline): MDHEN, SYDVKM. DNA for the CDR3: TGTGCCAGCACTACCAGCGGGAGGGTCGGGGAGCAGTTCTTC. Protein product: CASTTSGRVGEQFF. Using reference TRBV28 and TRBJ2-1 for the parts outside the CDR3, the full variable domain is DVKVTQSSRYLVKRTGEKVFLECVQDMDHENMFWYRQDPGLGLRLIYFSYDVKMKEKGDIPEGYSVSREKKERFSLILESASTNQTSMYLCASTTSGRVGEQFFGPGTRLTVL.

This rearrangement joins TRBV12-5 to TRBJ2-2; TRBD1 matches at 7 bases. V dropped 1 base and J dropped 1; count of bases not matched to a gene: 3. The CDR3 contains 16 residues. CDR1 is LGHNT and CDR2 is FRNRAP in the germline V gene. CDR3 sequence (DNA): TGTGCTAGTGGTTTGGGGACAGGCGGGAACACCGGGGAGCTGTTTTTT. Protein sequence: CASGLGTGGNTGELFF.

V usage is TRBV6-4 and J usage is TRBJ2-1, with a weak D call TRBD2 (6 bases). This CDR3 spans 15 amino acids. CDR1 is MRHNA, CDR2 SNTAGT, per germline. V gave up 0 bases and J gave up 4 bases, with 10 bases separating them. CDR3 coding DNA: TGTGCCAGCAGTGACTCGGAGGGTCCATACAATGAGCAGTTCTTC. This gives the protein CASSDSEGPYNEQFF.